These 7 T cell receptor beta chains share one sample of origin, sequenced in a study of CD8+CD57+ T cells in acquired aplastic anemia. By flow cytometry, patients selected for sequencing had shown an expansion of CD8+CD57+ cells. Profiling of TCR beta VDJ combinations and CDR3 sequences used genomic DNA as template. TCRdb processed the reads anew with MiXCR; each CDR3 protein has one entry. The sample lists under 200,000 distinct CDR3 sequences; around 50% were seen once. Sequenced: sorted CD4+, CD8+, or CD8+CD57+ T cells (not recorded which) from PBMCs. These receptors originate from a human donor with aplastic anemia.

The rearrangement links TRBV7-2 to TRBJ2-7, with a weak D call TRBD2 (6 bases). In germline, CDR1 is SGHTA, CDR2 FQGNSA. With 8 bases removed from V and 2 bases from J, the gap between germline ends came to 13 bases. The CDR3 contains 13 residues. In DNA form, the CDR3 reads TGTGCCAGCGACCCGGGAGACGCCTACGAGCAGTACTTC. This gives the protein CASDPGDAYEQYF.

The chain employs TRBV11-1 and TRBJ1-4; TRBD1 matches at 10 bases. The V segment lost 2 bases and the J segment 7 bases; nucleotides outside the gene matches: 10. Germline CDR1 is SGHAT and CDR2 is FQDESV (reference sequence). CDR3 length: 17 residues. The CDR3, as DNA: TGTGCCAGCAGCTTACGACAGGGGGCGGCCTCCGGTGAAAAACTGTTTTTT. This sequence encodes CASSLRQGAASGEKLFF. Looking up the rest from reference TRBV11-1 and TRBJ1-4 gives the full variable domain: EAEVAQSPRYKITEKSQAVAFWCDPISGHATLYWYRQILGQGPELLVQFQDESVVDDSQLPKDRFSAERLKGVDSTLKIQPAELGDSAMYLCASSLRQGAASGEKLFFGSGTQLSVL.

This clonotype came up many times. V and J are TRBV6-1 and TRBJ1-4; 7 bases map to TRBD1. V lost 11 bases to trimming and J lost 5 bases; unmatched junction nucleotides: 11. The germline CDR1 and CDR2 sequences are MNHNS and SASEGT. The CDR3 runs 14 residues. In DNA form, the CDR3 reads TGTGCCGGTTCTCCCCGGACAGGCAATGAAAAACTGTTTTTT. Its translation: CAGSPRTGNEKLFF.

The rearrangement uses TRBV3-1 and TRBJ1-5, with D maybe TRBD1 (6 bases). V was cut by 4 bases and J by 2 bases, with 12 bases left in between. Germline CDR1 is LGHDT and CDR2 is YNNKEL (reference sequence). The CDR3 is 15 amino acids. CDR3 in amino acids: CASSPTGSGNQPQHF. CDR3 in DNA: TGTGCCAGCAGCCCCACAGGGTCGGGCAATCAGCCCCAGCATTTT.

This clonotype was found many times. The chain uses TRBV11-2 and TRBJ1-1; TRBD1 aligns across 7 bases. The CDR3 has 14 residues. Trimming cost V 5 bases and J 6 bases; bases outside gene matches: 9. CDR1 is SGHAT and CDR2 is FQNNGV in the germline V gene. The CDR3 protein is CASSQRGTVSEAFF. Written as DNA, the CDR3 is TGTGCCAGCAGCCAAAGGGGGACAGTTTCTGAAGCTTTCTTT.

This clonotype was recorded a few times. V is TRBV7-6 and J is TRBJ2-7; D might be TRBD1 (5 bases). Germline CDR1 is SGHVS and CDR2 is FNYEAQ. Trimming removed 2 bases at V and 3 bases at J, with 8 bases between. The CDR3 is made up of 13 amino acids. The CDR3, as DNA: TGTGCCAGCAGCTTAAGCAGGGTCTACGAGCAGTACTTC. Encoded protein: CASSLSRVYEQYF.

This clonotype has just a few counts. V usage is TRBV28 and J usage is TRBJ2-3; TRBD2 agrees at 7 bases. CDR3 length: 14 residues. Germline trimming cut 6 bases from V and 4 bases from J; bases unmatched to any gene: 7. CDR1 and CDR2 from the germline V gene are MDHEN and SYDVKM. CDR3 bases: TGTGCCAGCAGCTCAAGCGGGAACTCAGATACGCAGTATTTT. Protein product: CASSSSGNSDTQYF.